The rows below give T cell receptor beta chains drawn from one sample of a study of control samples from healthy donors and cancer patients. TCRdb's table, derived via immunoSEQ multiplex PCR, lists solely in-frame clones and lacks some. This table has about 160,000 clones, around 96% appearing once. Sequencing was done on a sample of blood. The receptor set was obtained from a woman aged 40-49 years in good health. The CDR3 runs from the conserved cysteine through the conserved F or W. Fields, in order: clone size, V gene, J gene, D gene, CDR3 DNA, CDR3 protein. A D gene is named only where the DNA matches it firmly. Size tells how often a clone was seen (once, few, many) or the class of an expanded clone, and some rows leave it out.

NA	TRBV7-3	TRBJ1-2	TRBD1	TGTGCCAGCAGAAGGACGGAGACCGGGACAGGGTTCTTCTTC	CASRRTETGTGFFF
NA	TRBV19	TRBJ2-4	NA	TGTGCCAGTAGTACCACGAGGACGGTAGCCAAAAACATTCAGTACTTC	CASSTTRTVAKNIQYF
NA	TRBV6-5	TRBJ1-2	NA	TGTGCCAGCAGTTACAACGGGGGGCCCTATGGCTACACCTTC	CASSYNGGPYGYTF
NA	TRBV18	TRBJ1-6	NA	TGTGCCAGCTCAGAGCTTAGCTCCTATAATTCACCCCTCCACTTT	CASSELSSYNSPLHF
NA	TRBV5-4	TRBJ1-3	NA	TGTGCCAGCAGCTTGGGGGGACATTCGGTCGGAAACACCATATATTTT	CASSLGGHSVGNTIYF
NA	TRBV27	TRBJ2-7	TRBD2	TGTGCCAGCAGTTTATCGGCGGGAGGTCAGTACGAGCAGTACTTC	CASSLSAGGQYEQYF
NA	TRBV5-6	TRBJ1-2	TRBD1	TGTGCCAGCAGCAGGGGGCCAGCGTCGGGTGAGCTCTATGGCTACACCTTC	CASSRGPASGELYGYTF
few	TRBV4-1	TRBJ1-1	NA	TGCGCCAGCAGCCAAGGGGGGAACACTGAAGCTTTCTTT	CASSQGGNTEAFF
NA	TRBV6-2/TRBV6-3	TRBJ1-4	NA	TGTGCCAGCAACCCGGACCCGTATGAAAAACTGTTTTTT	CASNPDPYEKLFF
NA	TRBV10-3	TRBJ2-2	TRBD2	TGTGCCATCAGGAGACTAGCGGGGGGGTCGAACACCGGGGAGCTGTTTTTT	CAIRRLAGGSNTGELFF
NA	TRBV5-5	TRBJ2-7	TRBD1	TGTGCCAGCAGCTTGGCGTCAGGGGGCTACGAGCAGTACTTC	CASSLASGGYEQYF
NA	TRBV18	TRBJ1-1	NA	TGTGCCAGCTCAGCCAACACTGAAGCTTTCTTT	CASSANTEAFF
NA	TRBV4-1	TRBJ1-3	NA	TGCGCCAGCAGCCAGGGACCCCGGAGAGGAAACACCATATATTTT	CASSQGPRRGNTIYF
NA	TRBV4-1	TRBJ2-7	TRBD2	TGCGCCAGCAGCCTCCGGGGGACTAGCGGGGGGACGCCCTACGAGCAGTACTTC	CASSLRGTSGGTPYEQYF
NA	TRBV12-3/TRBV12-4	TRBJ1-1	TRBD1	TGTGCCAGCAGCCGTACAGGGGTCACTGAAGCTTTCTTT	CASSRTGVTEAFF
once	TRBV4-3	TRBJ1-3	NA	TGCGCCAGCAGCCAGTTAGCTGCACCCGGCGCCAGGAACACCATATATTTT	CASSQLAAPGARNTIYF
few	TRBV5-1	TRBJ1-1	NA	TGCGCCAGCAGCTTGCAGATGAACACTGAAGCTTTCTTT	CASSLQMNTEAFF
NA	TRBV12-5	TRBJ2-1	NA	TGTGCTAGTGGTTTGGGGGACCGGCGAGAAGAGCAGTTCTTC	CASGLGDRREEQFF
few	TRBV7-2	TRBJ1-2	TRBD1	TGTGCCAGCAGGCCGACAGGGGATTATGGCTACACCTTC	CASRPTGDYGYTF
once	TRBV6-1	TRBJ1-1	NA	TGTGCCAGCAGTGAAGCGCACAGGGAGTACACTGAAGCTTTCTTT	CASSEAHREYTEAFF
NA	TRBV21-1	TRBJ1-1	NA	TGTGCCAGATATAATGACAGACCGAACACTGAAGCTTTCTTT	CARYNDRPNTEAFF
NA	TRBV28	TRBJ1-1	NA	TGTGCCAGCATTCCCCCCGGGCCCCCTGAAGCTTTCTTT	CASIPPGPPEAFF
NA	TRBV6-2/TRBV6-3	TRBJ2-3	TRBD1	TGTGCCAGCAGTGACCCCGGGACAGGGAGATGGACTATGACGCAGTATTTT	CASSDPGTGRWTMTQYF
NA	TRBV9	TRBJ1-6	NA	TGTGCCAGCAGCGGACAGTTCAGATCACCCCTCCACTTT	CASSGQFRSPLHF
NA	TRBV7-2	TRBJ1-2	TRBD1	TGTGCCAGCAGCCAAGACAGGGATTATAACTATGGCTACACCTTC	CASSQDRDYNYGYTF
NA	TRBV9	TRBJ1-3	NA	TGTGCCAGCAGCGTACGGGGAACCGGAAACACCATATATTTT	CASSVRGTGNTIYF
NA	TRBV19	TRBJ2-7	TRBD1	TGTGCCAGTAGTACCACCGGGACAGGGTTGTACGAGCAGTACTTC	CASSTTGTGLYEQYF
NA	TRBV4-3	TRBJ1-5	NA	TGCGCCAGCAGCCAAGGGAAGCTAATGGGTGGCAATCAGCCCCAGCATTTT	CASSQGKLMGGNQPQHF
NA	TRBV4-3	TRBJ2-2	NA	TGCGCCAGCAGCCAGCTACAGGGCTCCCACACCGGGGAGCTGTTTTTT	CASSQLQGSHTGELFF
once	TRBV5-5	TRBJ1-1	NA	TGTGCCAGCAGCCAGGGCGAGATGGATGCTTTCTTT	CASSQGEMDAFF
NA	TRBV7-2	TRBJ1-2	NA	TGTGCCAGCAGCTTAGGGACAGAGGGTCGTGGCTACACCTTC	CASSLGTEGRGYTF
NA	TRBV7-8	TRBJ2-5	NA	TGTGCCAGCAGTTCTGGAGGGAATCGGAAGACCCAGTACTTC	CASSSGGNRKTQYF
NA	TRBV19	TRBJ1-3	NA	TGTGCCAGTAGTAATCGGGGGGCGCCTGGAAACACCATATATTTT	CASSNRGAPGNTIYF
NA	TRBV9	TRBJ1-1	TRBD1	TGTGCCAGCAGCTTCGCAGGGACAGTGAACACTGAAGCTTTCTTT	CASSFAGTVNTEAFF
once	TRBV6-5	TRBJ2-1	TRBD2	TGTGCCAGCCAAAGCGGGAGGGCCGTCGATGAGCAGTTCTTC	CASQSGRAVDEQFF
NA	TRBV27	TRBJ1-2	NA	TGTGCCAGCAGTCTCGGGACGGCACCTATCTATGGCTACACCTTC	CASSLGTAPIYGYTF
NA	TRBV9	TRBJ1-1	NA	TGTGCCAGCAGCGTAAGGGACAAACTAGAAGCTTTCTTT	CASSVRDKLEAFF
few	TRBV10-3	TRBJ1-3	NA	TGTGCCATCAGTGAGGTCCCGCTCATCTCTGGAAACACCATATATTTT	CAISEVPLISGNTIYF
NA	TRBV27	TRBJ2-7	TRBD2	TGTGCCAGCAGTTTAGGGGGACTAGCGGGACTGGGACAGTACTTC	CASSLGGLAGLGQYF
NA	TRBV2	TRBJ2-7	TRBD1	TGTGCCAGCAGCGCTACAGGGGCCGAGCAGTACTTC	CASSATGAEQYF
few	TRBV7-2	TRBJ1-2	TRBD1	TGTGCCAGCAGCCCTCGACAGGGGCTCTCCGGCTACACCTTC	CASSPRQGLSGYTF
NA	TRBV28	TRBJ2-3	TRBD2	TGTGCCAGCAGTCCTCTTGGACTAGCGGTCACAGATACGCAGTATTTT	CASSPLGLAVTDTQYF
NA	TRBV7-9	TRBJ1-2	NA	TGTGCCAGCAGCCCCCCCTGGCTCTATGGCTACACCTTC	CASSPPWLYGYTF
NA	TRBV9	TRBJ1-3	NA	TGTGCCAGCAGCGCGGACGGAAAAGATCCTGGAAACACCATATATTTT	CASSADGKDPGNTIYF
NA	TRBV11-2	TRBJ1-6	NA	TGTGCCAGCAGCTTAGATTCACCCCTCCACTTT	CASSLDSPLHF
NA	TRBV10-3	TRBJ1-1	TRBD1	TGTGCCACTTCTCCGGGACAGTACACTGAAGCTTTCTTT	CATSPGQYTEAFF
NA	TRBV13	TRBJ2-2	TRBD1	TGTGCCAGCAGCTTTTACAGGGGGCATACCACCGGGGAGCTGTTTTTT	CASSFYRGHTTGELFF